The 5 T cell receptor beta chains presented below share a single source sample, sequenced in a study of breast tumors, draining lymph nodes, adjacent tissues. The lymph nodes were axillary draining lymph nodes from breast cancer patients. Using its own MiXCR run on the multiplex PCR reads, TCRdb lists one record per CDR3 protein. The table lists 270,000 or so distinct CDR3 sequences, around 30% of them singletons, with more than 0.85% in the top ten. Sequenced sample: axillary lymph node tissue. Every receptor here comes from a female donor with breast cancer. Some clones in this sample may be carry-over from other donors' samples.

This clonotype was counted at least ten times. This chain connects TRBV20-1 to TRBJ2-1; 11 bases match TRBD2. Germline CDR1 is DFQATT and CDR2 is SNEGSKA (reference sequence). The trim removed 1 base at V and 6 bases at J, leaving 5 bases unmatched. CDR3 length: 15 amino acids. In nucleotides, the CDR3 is TGCAGTGCTAGAGGTAGCGGGAGGGCTGGCAATGAGCAGTTCTTC. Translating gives CSARGSGRAGNEQFF.

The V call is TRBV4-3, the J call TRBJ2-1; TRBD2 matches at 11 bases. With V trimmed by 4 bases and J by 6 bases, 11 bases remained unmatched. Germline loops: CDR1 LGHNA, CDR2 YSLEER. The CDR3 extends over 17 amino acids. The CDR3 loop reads CASSPGARLAGFNEQFF. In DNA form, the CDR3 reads TGCGCCAGCAGCCCTGGGGCTCGACTAGCGGGATTCAATGAGCAGTTCTTC.

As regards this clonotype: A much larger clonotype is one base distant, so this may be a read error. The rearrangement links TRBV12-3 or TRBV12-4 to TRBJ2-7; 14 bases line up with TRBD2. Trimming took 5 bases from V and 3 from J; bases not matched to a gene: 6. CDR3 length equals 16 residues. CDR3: CASSAPGTSGSYEQYF. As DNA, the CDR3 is TGTGCCAGCAGTGCGCCCGGGACTAGCGGGAGCTACGAGCAGTACTTC.

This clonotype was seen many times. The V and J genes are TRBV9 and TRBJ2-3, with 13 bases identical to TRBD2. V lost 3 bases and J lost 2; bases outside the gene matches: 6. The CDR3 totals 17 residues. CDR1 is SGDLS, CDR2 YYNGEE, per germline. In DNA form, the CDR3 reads TGTGCCAGCAGCGCCTGGACTAGCGGGAGTTTCACAGATACGCAGTATTTT. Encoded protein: CASSAWTSGSFTDTQYF. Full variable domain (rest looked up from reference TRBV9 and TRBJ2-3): DSGVTQTPKHLITATGQRVTLRCSPRSGDLSVYWYQQSLDQGLQFLIQYYNGEERAKGNILERFSAQQFPDLHSELNLSSLELGDSALYFCASSAWTSGSFTDTQYFGPGTRLTVL.

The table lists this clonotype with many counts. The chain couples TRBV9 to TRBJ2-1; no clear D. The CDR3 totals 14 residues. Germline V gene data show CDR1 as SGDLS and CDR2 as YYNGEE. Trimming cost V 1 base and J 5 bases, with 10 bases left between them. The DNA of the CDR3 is TGTGCCAGCAGCGTATCAAGCAATAACAATGAGCAGTTCTTC. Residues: CASSVSSNNNEQFF.